A selection of T cell receptor beta chains follows, all from one sample in a study of T cell responses to AZD1222 COVID-19 vaccine. The method was immunoSEQ multiplex PCR; TCRdb's version includes in-frame clones alone and lacks a portion of them. The sample comprises 150,000 to 200,000 clones, around 93% of which are singletons, and 1.3% rests with the top ten. The sequences come from peripheral blood, collected on day 0 of AZD1222 vaccination. The source is an adult in good health. Both conserved end residues are part of each CDR3. The order of the fields is V gene, J gene, CDR3 protein.

V: TRBV12-3/TRBV12-4
J: TRBJ2-7
CDR3: CASSLAGTYEQYF

V: TRBV3-1/TRBV3-2
J: TRBJ1-3
CDR3: CASTLGRGGNTIYF

V: TRBV6-7
J: TRBJ1-3
CDR3: CASSYFTRDSGNTIYF

V: TRBV12-3/TRBV12-4
J: TRBJ2-7
CDR3: CASRPGPSYEQYF

V: TRBV7-2
J: TRBJ1-2
CDR3: CASSYTPGGDGYTF

V: TRBV7-7
J: TRBJ2-6
CDR3: CASSTTLAGANVLTF

V: TRBV5-1
J: TRBJ1-1
CDR3: CASSLAKGTEAFF

V: TRBV7-3
J: TRBJ2-7
CDR3: CASSLTPAREQYF

V: TRBV27
J: TRBJ2-1
CDR3: CASSSSGGGPSYNEQFF

V: TRBV11-2
J: TRBJ2-7
CDR3: CASSLDGSAYEQYF

V: TRBV27
J: TRBJ1-6
CDR3: CASSSRPPGFTGSPLHF

V: TRBV3-1/TRBV3-2
J: TRBJ2-7
CDR3: CASSHLPSYEQYF

V: TRBV6-7
J: TRBJ1-1
CDR3: CASSGQQGGTEAFF

V: TRBV7-2
J: TRBJ1-2
CDR3: CASGASQGAGYTF

V: TRBV10-1
J: TRBJ1-2
CDR3: CASSDGSNYGYTF

V: TRBV30
J: TRBJ2-3
CDR3: CAWINRTGVEDTQYF

V: TRBV3-1/TRBV3-2
J: TRBJ2-7
CDR3: CASSPGLMLGSYEQYF

V: TRBV7-2
J: TRBJ1-1
CDR3: CASSLDGPTWKAFF

V: TRBV7-9
J: TRBJ2-1
CDR3: CASSLEFGQVNEQFF

V: TRBV25-1
J: TRBJ1-2
CDR3: CASSEGYYGEDYGYTF

V: TRBV10-3
J: TRBJ1-5
CDR3: CAISEGRENQPQHF

V: TRBV30
J: TRBJ1-5
CDR3: CAWSVGGSLGQPQHF

V: TRBV30
J: TRBJ1-4
CDR3: CAWRYTGGAGKLFF

V: TRBV4-2
J: TRBJ2-7
CDR3: CASSQRTSGLYEQYF

V: TRBV15
J: TRBJ1-4
CDR3: CATSRVQGQGTEKLFF

V: TRBV30
J: TRBJ1-6
CDR3: CAWSVGAGTPLNSPLHF

V: TRBV5-4
J: TRBJ2-5
CDR3: CASSLAGGQGGETQYF

V: TRBV5-8
J: TRBJ1-6
CDR3: CASNVLGFLSPLHF

V: TRBV13
J: TRBJ2-1
CDR3: CASSPPMGEQFF

V: TRBV7-9
J: TRBJ2-7
CDR3: CASSSTDRDEQYF

V: TRBV4-3
J: TRBJ2-3
CDR3: CASSQLAGLTDTQYF

V: TRBV3-1/TRBV3-2
J: TRBJ1-1
CDR3: CASSHLLGQGAIEAFF

V: TRBV30
J: TRBJ2-2
CDR3: CAWDRGGDAGELFF

V: TRBV9
J: TRBJ2-2
CDR3: CASSVGVTGELFF

V: TRBV2
J: TRBJ2-1
CDR3: CASSGWTSGAYNEQFF

V: TRBV30
J: TRBJ2-5
CDR3: CAWRYRETQYF

V: TRBV3-1/TRBV3-2
J: TRBJ1-4
CDR3: CASSQDRRDVGEKLFF